This is a list of T cell receptor beta chains from one sample in a study of cytomegalovirus exposure and HLA in healthy donors. Measured with immunoSEQ multiplex PCR; TCRdb has only the in-frame clones, and not every one. Of approximately 91,000 clones in the sample, more than 55% were seen once. Sequencing was carried out using PBMCs. The receptors were gathered from a human donor in good health. The conserved cysteine and the conserved F or W are not part of the CDR3 here. Each record gives: V gene, D gene, clone size, J gene, CDR3 protein. The D gene is left open where the match is weak. Rows may omit the clone size; those that give it use once, few, many or a size class.

V gene: TRBV4-3; D gene: TRBD1; clone size: -; J gene: TRBJ1-1; CDR3 protein: ASSRQGVGAEAF
V gene: TRBV2; D gene: -; clone size: -; J gene: TRBJ1-4; CDR3 protein: ASSEGTATNEKLF
V gene: TRBV5-1; D gene: -; clone size: -; J gene: TRBJ1-1; CDR3 protein: ASSLVQSVNTEAF
V gene: TRBV28; D gene: TRBD1; clone size: -; J gene: TRBJ2-2; CDR3 protein: ASKTGGGTGELF
V gene: TRBV7-9; D gene: -; clone size: -; J gene: TRBJ1-3; CDR3 protein: ASSPGVWGRNTIY
V gene: TRBV11-3; D gene: -; clone size: few; J gene: TRBJ2-1; CDR3 protein: ASSPPGGEQF
V gene: TRBV27; D gene: -; clone size: -; J gene: TRBJ1-5; CDR3 protein: ASSSQGRQPQH
V gene: TRBV14; D gene: TRBD2; clone size: -; J gene: TRBJ2-2; CDR3 protein: ASSSGTMNTGELF
V gene: TRBV9; D gene: -; clone size: few; J gene: TRBJ2-2; CDR3 protein: ASSVSQGGTGELF
V gene: TRBV4-2; D gene: -; clone size: -; J gene: TRBJ2-5; CDR3 protein: ASSQDRTTQETQY
V gene: TRBV12-2; D gene: -; clone size: -; J gene: TRBJ2-1; CDR3 protein: ASRPRLAGGCDEQF
V gene: TRBV7-6; D gene: -; clone size: -; J gene: TRBJ2-2; CDR3 protein: ASSSGWGRTNTGELF
V gene: TRBV19; D gene: TRBD1; clone size: -; J gene: TRBJ1-5; CDR3 protein: ASSIAGQGRIYSNQPQH
V gene: TRBV29-1; D gene: TRBD1; clone size: -; J gene: TRBJ1-1; CDR3 protein: SGRQGGTEAF
V gene: TRBV4-1; D gene: -; clone size: -; J gene: TRBJ2-3; CDR3 protein: ASSPRKSSTDTQY
V gene: TRBV27; D gene: TRBD2; clone size: few; J gene: TRBJ2-1; CDR3 protein: ASSSPASGHNEQF
V gene: TRBV5-4; D gene: -; clone size: -; J gene: TRBJ2-1; CDR3 protein: ASSLGGGSSSYNEQF
V gene: TRBV6-6; D gene: -; clone size: -; J gene: TRBJ1-5; CDR3 protein: ASSYSTRNQPQH
V gene: TRBV7-7; D gene: TRBD1; clone size: -; J gene: TRBJ1-2; CDR3 protein: ASRGTGEPYYGYT
V gene: TRBV5-6; D gene: TRBD1; clone size: -; J gene: TRBJ2-2; CDR3 protein: ASSSVGTGGTGELF
V gene: TRBV7-3; D gene: TRBD2; clone size: -; J gene: TRBJ2-1; CDR3 protein: ATGTGGEQF
V gene: TRBV11-3; D gene: -; clone size: -; J gene: TRBJ2-7; CDR3 protein: ASRQMTGKSTYEQY
V gene: TRBV5-5; D gene: -; clone size: -; J gene: TRBJ2-7; CDR3 protein: ASSLGPGAYEQY
V gene: TRBV7-9; D gene: -; clone size: -; J gene: TRBJ2-5; CDR3 protein: ASSLHPGGGGYQETQY
V gene: TRBV7-6; D gene: -; clone size: -; J gene: TRBJ2-6; CDR3 protein: ASSPEKRFPGANVLT
V gene: TRBV21-1; D gene: -; clone size: -; J gene: TRBJ2-7; CDR3 protein: ASSSHHPTGDYEQY
V gene: TRBV29-1; D gene: -; clone size: few; J gene: TRBJ2-7; CDR3 protein: SVRVVGSYEQY
V gene: TRBV5-1; D gene: TRBD1; clone size: -; J gene: TRBJ2-7; CDR3 protein: ASSSVDRARNEQY
V gene: TRBV4-2; D gene: TRBD1; clone size: -; J gene: TRBJ1-3; CDR3 protein: ASSLGTDGADTIY
V gene: TRBV6-1; D gene: TRBD1; clone size: -; J gene: TRBJ1-3; CDR3 protein: ASRTQGARGSTIY
V gene: TRBV6-5; D gene: -; clone size: few; J gene: TRBJ1-2; CDR3 protein: ASRTGSSNYGYT
V gene: TRBV6-5; D gene: TRBD1; clone size: -; J gene: TRBJ2-5; CDR3 protein: ASRPTRDRGETQY